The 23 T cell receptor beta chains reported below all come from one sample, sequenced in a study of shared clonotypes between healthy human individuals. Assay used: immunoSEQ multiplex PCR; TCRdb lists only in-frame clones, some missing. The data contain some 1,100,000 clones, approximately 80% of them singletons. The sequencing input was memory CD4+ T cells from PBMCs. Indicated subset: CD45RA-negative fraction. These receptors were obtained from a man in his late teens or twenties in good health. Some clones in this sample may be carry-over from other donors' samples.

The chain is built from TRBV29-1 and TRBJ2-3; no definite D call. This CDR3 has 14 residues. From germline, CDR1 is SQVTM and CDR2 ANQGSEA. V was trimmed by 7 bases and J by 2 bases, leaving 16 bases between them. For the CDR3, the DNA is TGCAGCGCGGAAAACAGAGAGAACACAGATACGCAGTATTTT. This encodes CSAENRENTDTQYF.

The CDR3, as DNA: TGTGCCAGCAGCCGGGACAGGAAAAACATTCAGTACTTC. Protein product: CASSRDRKNIQYF. This chain links TRBV5-8 with TRBJ2-4; 8 bases agree with TRBD1. The trim removed 4 bases at V and 4 bases at J, leaving 1 base unmatched. This CDR3 has 13 amino acids. Germline V lookup: CDR1 SGHTS, CDR2 YDEGEE.

CDR3 sequence reads: CASSVSGAAGANVLTF. Written as DNA, the CDR3 is TGTGCCAGCAGCGTCTCCGGGGCTGCGGGGGCCAACGTCCTGACTTTC. V usage is TRBV7-2 and J usage is TRBJ2-6; D is possibly TRBD1 or TRBD2 (5 bases each). CDR1 is SGHTA and CDR2 is FQGNSA in the germline V gene. The V end lost 5 bases, the J end lost 4 bases, and 15 bases lay between the germline ends. The CDR3 covers 16 residues.

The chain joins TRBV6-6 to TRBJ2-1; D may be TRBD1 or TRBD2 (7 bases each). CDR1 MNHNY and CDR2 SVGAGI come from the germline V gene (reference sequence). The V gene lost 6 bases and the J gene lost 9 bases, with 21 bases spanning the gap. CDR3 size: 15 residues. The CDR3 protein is CASSPQGGRSGEQFF. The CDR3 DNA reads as TGTGCCAGCAGCCCGCAGGGGGGGCGCTCGGGTGAGCAGTTCTTC.

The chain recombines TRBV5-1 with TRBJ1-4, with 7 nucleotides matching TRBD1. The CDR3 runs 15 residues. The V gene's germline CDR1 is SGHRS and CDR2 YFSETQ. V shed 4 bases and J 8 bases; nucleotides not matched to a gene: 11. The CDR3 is CASSPGTDMEEKLFF. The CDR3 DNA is TGCGCCAGCAGCCCCGGGACAGACATGGAGGAAAAACTGTTTTTT.

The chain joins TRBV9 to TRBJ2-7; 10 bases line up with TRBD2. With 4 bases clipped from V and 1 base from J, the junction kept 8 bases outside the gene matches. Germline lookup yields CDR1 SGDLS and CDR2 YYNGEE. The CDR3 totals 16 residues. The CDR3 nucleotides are TGTGCCAGCAGCAAAGCGGGAGGGCTGAGGTCCTACGAGCAGTACTTC. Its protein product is CASSKAGGLRSYEQYF. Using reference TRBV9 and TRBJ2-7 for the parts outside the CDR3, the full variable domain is DSGVTQTPKHLITATGQRVTLRCSPRSGDLSVYWYQQSLDQGLQFLIQYYNGEERAKGNILERFSAQQFPDLHSELNLSSLELGDSALYFCASSKAGGLRSYEQYFGPGTRLTVT.

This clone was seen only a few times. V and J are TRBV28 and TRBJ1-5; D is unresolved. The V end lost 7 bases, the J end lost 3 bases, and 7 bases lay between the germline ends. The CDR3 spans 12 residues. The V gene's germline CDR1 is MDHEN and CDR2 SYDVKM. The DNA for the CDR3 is TGTGCCAGCACCCAGGCCAATCAGCCCCAGCATTTT. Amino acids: CASTQANQPQHF.

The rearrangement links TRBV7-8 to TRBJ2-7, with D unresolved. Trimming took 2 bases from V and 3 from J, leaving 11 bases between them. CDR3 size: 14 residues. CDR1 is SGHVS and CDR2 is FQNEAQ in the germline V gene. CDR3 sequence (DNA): TGTGCCAGCAGCTTACAGACCGGGTTCTACGAGCAGTACTTC. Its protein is CASSLQTGFYEQYF.

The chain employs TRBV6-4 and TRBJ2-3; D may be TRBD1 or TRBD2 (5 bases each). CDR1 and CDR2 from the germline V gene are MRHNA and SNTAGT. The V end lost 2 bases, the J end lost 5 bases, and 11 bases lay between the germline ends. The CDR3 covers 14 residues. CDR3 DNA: TGTGCCAGCAGTGACCCGGGGCGCGGAGATACGCAGTATTTT. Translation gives CASSDPGRGDTQYF.

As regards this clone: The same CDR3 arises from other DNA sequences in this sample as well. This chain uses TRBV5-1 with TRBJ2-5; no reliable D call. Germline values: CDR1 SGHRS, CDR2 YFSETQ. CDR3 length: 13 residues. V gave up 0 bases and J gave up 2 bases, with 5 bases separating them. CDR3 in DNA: TGCGCCAGCAGCTTGGTACAGCAAGAGACCCAGTACTTC. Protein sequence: CASSLVQQETQYF. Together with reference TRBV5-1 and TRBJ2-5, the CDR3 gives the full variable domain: KAGVTQTPRYLIKTRGQQVTLSCSPISGHRSVSWYQQTPGQGLQFLFEYFSETQRNKGNFPGRFSGRQFSNSRSEMNVSTLELGDSALYLCASSLVQQETQYFGPGTRLLVL.

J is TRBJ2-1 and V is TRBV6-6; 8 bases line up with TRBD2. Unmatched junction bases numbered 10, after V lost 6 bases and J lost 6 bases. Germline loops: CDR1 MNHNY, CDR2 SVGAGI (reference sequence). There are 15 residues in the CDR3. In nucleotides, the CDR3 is TGTGCCAGCAGCCCAACTAGCGGTAGAGGCAATGAGCAGTTCTTC. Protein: CASSPTSGRGNEQFF.

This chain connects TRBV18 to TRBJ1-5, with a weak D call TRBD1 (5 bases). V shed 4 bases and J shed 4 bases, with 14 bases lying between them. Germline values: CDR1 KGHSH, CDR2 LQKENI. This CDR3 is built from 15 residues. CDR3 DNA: TGTGCCAGCTCACAGTGGGACGGCCTAAATCAGCCCCAGCATTTT. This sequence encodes CASSQWDGLNQPQHF.

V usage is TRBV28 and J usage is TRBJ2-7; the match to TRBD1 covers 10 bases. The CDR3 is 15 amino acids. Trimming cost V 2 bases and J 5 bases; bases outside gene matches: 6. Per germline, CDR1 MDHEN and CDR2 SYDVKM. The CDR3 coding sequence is TGTGCCAGCAGTTTAATCGGGACAGGGGCAAACGAGCAGTACTTC. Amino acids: CASSLIGTGANEQYF.

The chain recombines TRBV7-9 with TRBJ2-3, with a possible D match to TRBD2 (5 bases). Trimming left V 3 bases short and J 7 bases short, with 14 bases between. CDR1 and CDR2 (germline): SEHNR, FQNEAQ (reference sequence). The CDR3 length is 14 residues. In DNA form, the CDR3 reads TGTGCCAGCAGCTTGGGCGGGTCAGGAAATACGCAGTATTTT. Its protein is CASSLGGSGNTQYF.

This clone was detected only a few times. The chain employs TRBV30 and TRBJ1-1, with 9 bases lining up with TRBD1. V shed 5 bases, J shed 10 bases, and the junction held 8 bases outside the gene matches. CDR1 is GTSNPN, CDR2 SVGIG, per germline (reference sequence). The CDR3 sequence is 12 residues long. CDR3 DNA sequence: TGTGCCTGGGTCCTCCGGGACAGGGTAGCTTTCTTT. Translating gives CAWVLRDRVAFF.

The CDR3 protein is CASSYGRDLNTEAFF. CDR3 in DNA: TGTGCCAGCAGTTACGGGAGGGACCTGAACACTGAAGCTTTCTTT. This sequence joins TRBV6-5 and TRBJ1-1, with TRBD1 as a possible D gene (5 bases). This CDR3 region has 15 residues. The germline V and J ends were trimmed by 2 bases and 0 bases, with 10 bases remaining between them. Germline-derived CDR1 and CDR2 are MNHEY and SVGAGI.

The CDR3 spells CASSEALGPSSHWGDEQYF. DNA for the CDR3: TGTGCCAGCAGTGAAGCCCTGGGTCCTTCGTCCCATTGGGGCGACGAGCAGTACTTC. The rearrangement joins TRBV2 to TRBJ2-7; D is possibly TRBD1 (5 bases). V was pared by 0 bases and J by 5 bases, with 26 bases between. The CDR3 has 19 residues. The germline V gene encodes CDR1 SNHLY and CDR2 FYNNEI.

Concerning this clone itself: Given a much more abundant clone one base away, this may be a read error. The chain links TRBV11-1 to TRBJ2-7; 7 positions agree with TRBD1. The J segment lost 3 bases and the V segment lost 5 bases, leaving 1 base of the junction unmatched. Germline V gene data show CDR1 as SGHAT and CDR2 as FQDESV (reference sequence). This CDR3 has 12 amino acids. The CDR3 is CASSRQGYEQYF. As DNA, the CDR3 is TGTGCCAGCAGCCGACAGGGCTACGAGCAGTACTTC.

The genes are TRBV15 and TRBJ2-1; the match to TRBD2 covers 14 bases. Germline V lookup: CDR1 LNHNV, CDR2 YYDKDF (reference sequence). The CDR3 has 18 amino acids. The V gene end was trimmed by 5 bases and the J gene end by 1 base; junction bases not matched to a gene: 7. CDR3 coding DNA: TGTGCCACCAGCGGAGGGACTAGCGGGAGAACATCCTACAATGAGCAGTTCTTC. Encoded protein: CATSGGTSGRTSYNEQFF.

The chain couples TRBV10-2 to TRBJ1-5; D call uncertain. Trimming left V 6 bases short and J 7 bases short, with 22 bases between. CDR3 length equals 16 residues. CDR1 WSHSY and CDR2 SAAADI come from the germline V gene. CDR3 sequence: CASSSGSPSYRQPQHF. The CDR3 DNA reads TGCGCCAGCAGCTCCGGGAGTCCCTCCTATAGGCAGCCCCAGCATTTT.

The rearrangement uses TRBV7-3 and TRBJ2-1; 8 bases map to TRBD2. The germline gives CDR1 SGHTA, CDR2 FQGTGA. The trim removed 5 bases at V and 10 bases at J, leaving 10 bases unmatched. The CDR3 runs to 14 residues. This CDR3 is CASSLNREGGEQFF. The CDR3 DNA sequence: TGTGCCAGCAGCCTTAACCGGGAGGGAGGAGAGCAGTTCTTC.

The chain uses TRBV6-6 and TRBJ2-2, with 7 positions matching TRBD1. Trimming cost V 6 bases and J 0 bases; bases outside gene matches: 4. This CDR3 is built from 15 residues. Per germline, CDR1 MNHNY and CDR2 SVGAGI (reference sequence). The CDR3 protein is CASRAGTANTGELFF. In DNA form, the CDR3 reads TGTGCCAGCAGGGCCGGGACAGCGAACACCGGGGAGCTGTTTTTT.

CDR3 amino acids: CSVGALAENTEAFF. The CDR3 DNA reads TGCAGCGTTGGGGCATTGGCAGAGAACACTGAAGCTTTCTTT. The V and J genes are TRBV29-1 and TRBJ1-1; unclear D gene. Deletions cut 4 bases from V and 1 base from J, with 13 bases between. Germline assignment: CDR1 SQVTM and CDR2 ANQGSEA. CDR3 length: 14 residues.